Listed below are T cell receptor beta chains from one sample, sequenced in a study of identical twins. TCRdb fed the 5' RACE reads into MiXCR, producing one record per CDR3 protein. The table shows 200,000 to 250,000 distinct CDR3 sequences, with 10% to 15% occurring only once. In addition, the sample was reused for a study of yellow fever vaccine responses in identical twins.

Input material: memory (CD45RO+) T cells sorted from blood. Source of these receptors: a woman between 18 and 29 years old in good health. The CDR3 runs from the conserved cysteine through the conserved F or W. Each record gives: V gene, CDR3 length, J gene, D gene, clone size, CDR3 DNA, CDR3 protein. A D gene is named only where the DNA matches it firmly. Only part of the rows carry a size: once, few, many, or a class if the clone is expanded.

V gene: TRBV10-2
CDR3 length: 13
J gene: TRBJ2-7
D gene: -
clone size: many
CDR3 DNA: TGCGCCAGCTCTGACCGGAGCTCCTACGAGCAGTACTTC
CDR3 protein: CASSDRSSYEQYF

V gene: TRBV3-1
CDR3 length: 19
J gene: TRBJ2-5
D gene: TRBD2
clone size: -
CDR3 DNA: TGTGCCAGCAGCCCCTCCGGGACTAGCGGGGGGGTCCCGTCGAAGACCCAGTACTTC
CDR3 protein: CASSPSGTSGGVPSKTQYF

V gene: TRBV4-3
CDR3 length: 16
J gene: TRBJ2-6
D gene: -
clone size: -
CDR3 DNA: TGCGCCAGCAGCCAAGTTGTGGCCGGAGGGGCCAACGTCCTGACTTTC
CDR3 protein: CASSQVVAGGANVLTF

V gene: TRBV28
CDR3 length: 14
J gene: TRBJ2-7
D gene: -
clone size: many
CDR3 DNA: TGTGCCAGCAGGCCGGCCCCTGAAAGCTACGAGCAGTACTTC
CDR3 protein: CASRPAPESYEQYF

V gene: TRBV4-3
CDR3 length: 15
J gene: TRBJ2-5
D gene: -
clone size: few
CDR3 DNA: TGCGCCAGCAGCCAAGAGTTTGGACCCGGAGAGACCCAGTACTTC
CDR3 protein: CASSQEFGPGETQYF

V gene: TRBV7-8
CDR3 length: 12
J gene: TRBJ2-5
D gene: -
clone size: few
CDR3 DNA: TGTGCCAGCAGCCCGTGGCGGGAGACCCAGTACTTC
CDR3 protein: CASSPWRETQYF

V gene: TRBV5-1
CDR3 length: 15
J gene: TRBJ2-5
D gene: TRBD1
clone size: many
CDR3 DNA: TGCGCCAGCAGCGGCGGACAGGGGGAGAGGAAGACCCAGTACTTC
CDR3 protein: CASSGGQGERKTQYF

V gene: TRBV4-3
CDR3 length: 13
J gene: TRBJ1-4
D gene: -
clone size: -
CDR3 DNA: TGCGCCAGCAGCCAAATCCAGGGGGAAAAACTGTTTTTT
CDR3 protein: CASSQIQGEKLFF

V gene: TRBV3-1
CDR3 length: 16
J gene: TRBJ1-6
D gene: -
clone size: -
CDR3 DNA: TGTGCCAGCAGCCAAGAGGCGCCGGTTCGGGATTCACCCCTCCACTTT
CDR3 protein: CASSQEAPVRDSPLHF

V gene: TRBV7-9
CDR3 length: 15
J gene: TRBJ2-5
D gene: TRBD2
clone size: few
CDR3 DNA: TGTGCCAGCAGCCCCGGGGACTATTACCAAGAGACCCAGTACTTC
CDR3 protein: CASSPGDYYQETQYF

V gene: TRBV10-3
CDR3 length: 14
J gene: TRBJ2-7
D gene: -
clone size: -
CDR3 DNA: TGTGCCATCAGTGAGTCAGGGGTTATCGGCGAGCAGTACTTC
CDR3 protein: CAISESGVIGEQYF

V gene: TRBV5-1
CDR3 length: 16
J gene: TRBJ1-4
D gene: -
clone size: -
CDR3 DNA: TGCGCCAGCAGCCCCCCGGCGGATCCTTGGGGTGAAAAACTGTTTTTT
CDR3 protein: CASSPPADPWGEKLFF

V gene: TRBV3-1
CDR3 length: 14
J gene: TRBJ1-2
D gene: TRBD1
clone size: few
CDR3 DNA: TGTGCCAGGAGCGTGGGGGACAGGGGGCAGTGCTACACCTTC
CDR3 protein: CARSVGDRGQCYTF

V gene: TRBV4-2
CDR3 length: 16
J gene: TRBJ2-7
D gene: -
clone size: -
CDR3 DNA: TGTGCCAGCAGCCAAGAGAGGAGCGGGCGCTCCTACGAGCAGTACTTC
CDR3 protein: CASSQERSGRSYEQYF

V gene: TRBV10-3
CDR3 length: 18
J gene: TRBJ2-6
D gene: TRBD2
clone size: -
CDR3 DNA: TGTGCCATCAGTGATCAGACTAGCGGGAGCTCTGGGGCCAACGTCCTGACTTTC
CDR3 protein: CAISDQTSGSSGANVLTF

V gene: TRBV27
CDR3 length: 14
J gene: TRBJ1-1
D gene: -
clone size: -
CDR3 DNA: TGTGCCAGCAGTTTCAGAGGCGGGAACACTGAAGCTTTCTTT
CDR3 protein: CASSFRGGNTEAFF

V gene: TRBV5-1
CDR3 length: 16
J gene: TRBJ2-1
D gene: TRBD2
clone size: -
CDR3 DNA: TGCGCCAGCAGCCGCGATCCAGCGGGGACCTACAATGAGCAGTTCTTC
CDR3 protein: CASSRDPAGTYNEQFF

V gene: TRBV7-2
CDR3 length: 14
J gene: TRBJ2-1
D gene: -
clone size: many
CDR3 DNA: TGTGCCAGCAGCCCCCGGACCTGGTACAATGAGCAGTTCTTC
CDR3 protein: CASSPRTWYNEQFF

V gene: TRBV5-1
CDR3 length: 16
J gene: TRBJ2-7
D gene: -
clone size: -
CDR3 DNA: TGCACCAGCAGCTTGGCCGTCGACAAGTTACCCTACGAGCAGTACTTC
CDR3 protein: CTSSLAVDKLPYEQYF

V gene: TRBV20-1
CDR3 length: 13
J gene: TRBJ2-5
D gene: -
clone size: -
CDR3 DNA: TGCAGTGCTGTTTTCGGACCACAAGAGACCCGGTACTTC
CDR3 protein: CSAVFGPQETRYF

V gene: TRBV20-1
CDR3 length: 16
J gene: TRBJ2-2
D gene: TRBD1
clone size: -
CDR3 DNA: TGCTGTGCTAGAGACTATGGACAGGGGAACACCGGGGAGCTGTTTTTT
CDR3 protein: CCARDYGQGNTGELFF

V gene: TRBV11-2
CDR3 length: 14
J gene: TRBJ1-1
D gene: -
clone size: -
CDR3 DNA: TGTGCCAGCAGCGTAGGATTGGGGGAAGCTGAAGCTTTCTTT
CDR3 protein: CASSVGLGEAEAFF

V gene: TRBV6-2/TRBV6-3
CDR3 length: 17
J gene: TRBJ2-1
D gene: -
clone size: -
CDR3 DNA: TGTGCCAGCAGCCTCACTACCGGGACGCTATCCTACAATGAGCAGTTCTTC
CDR3 protein: CASSLTTGTLSYNEQFF

V gene: TRBV2
CDR3 length: 12
J gene: TRBJ2-1
D gene: -
clone size: few
CDR3 DNA: TGTGCCAGCAGTGCAGGGTGGAATGAGCAGTTCTTC
CDR3 protein: CASSAGWNEQFF

V gene: TRBV6-2/TRBV6-3
CDR3 length: 10
J gene: TRBJ2-7
D gene: -
clone size: -
CDR3 DNA: TGTGCCAGCACCTCCTACGAGCAGTACTTC
CDR3 protein: CASTSYEQYF

V gene: TRBV20-1
CDR3 length: 13
J gene: TRBJ2-3
D gene: -
clone size: -
CDR3 DNA: TGCAGTGCTAGCGGCGGGATTGCAGATACGCAGTATTTT
CDR3 protein: CSASGGIADTQYF

V gene: TRBV20-1
CDR3 length: 13
J gene: TRBJ2-5
D gene: TRBD2
clone size: few
CDR3 DNA: TGCAGTGCCCTAGCGGGGGGGGGAGAGACCCAGTACTTC
CDR3 protein: CSALAGGGETQYF

V gene: TRBV18
CDR3 length: 16
J gene: TRBJ2-6
D gene: -
clone size: -
CDR3 DNA: TGTGCCAGCTCACCAAAGGGACCAACCGGGGCCAACGTCCTGACTTTC
CDR3 protein: CASSPKGPTGANVLTF

V gene: TRBV5-1
CDR3 length: 14
J gene: TRBJ2-3
D gene: -
clone size: -
CDR3 DNA: TGCGCCAGCAGCTCCAGGACCTCCACAGATACGCAGTATTTT
CDR3 protein: CASSSRTSTDTQYF

V gene: TRBV28
CDR3 length: 16
J gene: TRBJ1-5
D gene: TRBD1
clone size: many
CDR3 DNA: TGTGCCAGCAGTTTATTCTGGCAGGGGGCTTTTCAGCCCCAGCATTTT
CDR3 protein: CASSLFWQGAFQPQHF

V gene: TRBV9
CDR3 length: 19
J gene: TRBJ2-1
D gene: TRBD2
clone size: -
CDR3 DNA: TGTGCCAGCAGCCCCCGACTAGCGGGACTCTCACAACCTAACAATGAGCAGTTCTTC
CDR3 protein: CASSPRLAGLSQPNNEQFF

V gene: TRBV20-1
CDR3 length: 15
J gene: TRBJ2-4
D gene: -
clone size: many
CDR3 DNA: TGCAGTGCTGACCGGGACGGGGAAGCCAAAAACATTCAGTACTTC
CDR3 protein: CSADRDGEAKNIQYF

V gene: TRBV12-3/TRBV12-4
CDR3 length: 12
J gene: TRBJ2-1
D gene: TRBD1
clone size: many
CDR3 DNA: TGTGCCAGCAGTCACAGGGGTAATGAGCAGTTCTTC
CDR3 protein: CASSHRGNEQFF

V gene: TRBV16
CDR3 length: 15
J gene: TRBJ1-5
D gene: TRBD1
clone size: many
CDR3 DNA: TGTGCCAGCAGCCAATCGGGACAGGGGGCTCAGCCCCAGCATTTT
CDR3 protein: CASSQSGQGAQPQHF

V gene: TRBV20-1
CDR3 length: 15
J gene: TRBJ2-3
D gene: -
clone size: many
CDR3 DNA: TGCAGTGCTAAGAGGTCTGTGTGGGAGACAGATACGCAGTATTTT
CDR3 protein: CSAKRSVWETDTQYF

V gene: TRBV6-2/TRBV6-3
CDR3 length: 12
J gene: TRBJ1-6
D gene: -
clone size: -
CDR3 DNA: TGTGCCAGTCAAGCGTCAAATTCACCCCTCCACTTT
CDR3 protein: CASQASNSPLHF

V gene: TRBV7-2
CDR3 length: 13
J gene: TRBJ2-5
D gene: -
clone size: few
CDR3 DNA: TGTGCCAGCAGCTCCTCCCCGCAAGAGACCCAGTACTTC
CDR3 protein: CASSSSPQETQYF

V gene: TRBV4-3
CDR3 length: 14
J gene: TRBJ2-5
D gene: TRBD2
clone size: few
CDR3 DNA: TGCGCCAGCAGCCAAGTAGCGGGAGGCGGGACCCAGTACTTC
CDR3 protein: CASSQVAGGGTQYF

V gene: TRBV7-2
CDR3 length: 17
J gene: TRBJ2-7
D gene: TRBD2
clone size: few
CDR3 DNA: TGTGCCAGCAGCTTACGGAGCGGGACTTCCAGCTCCTACGAGCAGTACTTC
CDR3 protein: CASSLRSGTSSSYEQYF

V gene: TRBV2
CDR3 length: 17
J gene: TRBJ2-7
D gene: TRBD2
clone size: -
CDR3 DNA: TGTGCCAGCAGTGAAGCGCTCGGCGGGAGATTGGCTTACGAGCAGTACTTC
CDR3 protein: CASSEALGGRLAYEQYF

V gene: TRBV5-1
CDR3 length: 15
J gene: TRBJ2-7
D gene: TRBD1
clone size: many
CDR3 DNA: TGCGCCAGCAGCGCTGGGGACAGGTCCCACTACGAGCAGTACTTC
CDR3 protein: CASSAGDRSHYEQYF

V gene: TRBV29-1
CDR3 length: 14
J gene: TRBJ2-7
D gene: TRBD1
clone size: many
CDR3 DNA: TGCAGCGTTACCCGACAGGGTAGGTCCTACGAGCAGTACTTC
CDR3 protein: CSVTRQGRSYEQYF

V gene: TRBV11-2
CDR3 length: 20
J gene: TRBJ2-7
D gene: TRBD2
clone size: few
CDR3 DNA: TGTGCCAGCAGCTCGCGCCATAAGGGGGGACTAGCGGGGAGCTCCTACGAGCAGTACTTC
CDR3 protein: CASSSRHKGGLAGSSYEQYF

V gene: TRBV2
CDR3 length: 14
J gene: TRBJ2-7
D gene: TRBD2
clone size: few
CDR3 DNA: TGTGCCAGCAGGAAAGCGGGAGTCTTGGGGGAGCAGTACTTC
CDR3 protein: CASRKAGVLGEQYF

V gene: TRBV5-1
CDR3 length: 17
J gene: TRBJ2-2
D gene: -
clone size: few
CDR3 DNA: TGCGCCAGCAGAGTTGGAAGGGGGGCTGGAGACACCGGGGAGCTGTTTTTT
CDR3 protein: CASRVGRGAGDTGELFF

V gene: TRBV5-5
CDR3 length: 16
J gene: TRBJ2-7
D gene: TRBD1
clone size: -
CDR3 DNA: TGTGCCAGCAGCTTGGGAGTGGGACAGGGACCCTACGAGCAGTACTTC
CDR3 protein: CASSLGVGQGPYEQYF

V gene: TRBV6-1
CDR3 length: 16
J gene: TRBJ2-7
D gene: -
clone size: -
CDR3 DNA: TGTGCCAGCAGTCGCTATCTGGTGGGAGAGGGCTACGAGCAGTACTTC
CDR3 protein: CASSRYLVGEGYEQYF